Presented here are 12 T cell receptor beta chains from one specimen sequenced in a study of PD-L1 blockade in urothelial cancer. Libraries were prepared by immunoSEQ multiplex PCR; TCRdb keeps only in-frame clonotypes and omits some of them. Of tens of thousands of clones listed, roughly four fifths were seen once; the top ten hold 2.7%. The specimen was PBMCs, collected around atezolizumab (anti-PD-L1) treatment. The receptors were sampled from an older man with urothelial cancer.

J is TRBJ1-5 and V is TRBV5-6; the D gene is possibly TRBD1 (6 bases). From germline, CDR1 is SGHDT and CDR2 YYEEEE. V lost 0 bases to trimming and J lost 7 bases, with 14 bases between them. The CDR3 spans 15 residues. CDR3 nucleotide sequence: TGTGCCAGCAGCTTGGGAACAGGGCCATTGCAGCCCCAGCATTTT. Protein sequence: CASSLGTGPLQPQHF.

V usage is TRBV7-6 and J usage is TRBJ2-1; TRBD2 matches 7 bases. Looked up from germline, CDR1 is SGHVS and CDR2 is FNYEAQ. Trimming cost V 1 base and J 0 bases; bases outside gene matches: 9. This CDR3 is 18 amino acids long. CDR3 in amino acids: CASSLEASGPSSYNEQFF. CDR3 in DNA: TGTGCCAGCAGCTTAGAGGCTAGCGGCCCGAGCTCCTACAATGAGCAGTTCTTC.

This chain connects TRBV29-1 to TRBJ2-7, with D perhaps TRBD2 (5 bases). Trimming shortened V by 3 bases and J by 3 bases, and 6 bases separated the two germline ends. The CDR3 is made up of 11 amino acids. Germline CDR1 is SQVTM and CDR2 is ANQGSEA. The CDR3 sequence: CSVDDYYEQYF. DNA of the CDR3: TGCAGCGTTGATGACTACTACGAGCAGTACTTC.

This clone was counted a single time. A read error may account for a junction end that differs from germline. The chain is built from TRBV5-6 and TRBJ2-1; no definite D call. Germline assignment: CDR1 SGHDT and CDR2 YYEEEE. The CDR3 is made up of 14 amino acids. CDR3 nucleotide sequence: TGTGCCAGCAGCTTGGTGGCAGGTGAGAATGTGCAGTTCTTC. Encoded protein: CASSLVAGENVQFF.

The J gene is TRBJ2-3, the V gene TRBV4-3; tentative D call: TRBD2 (6 bases). CDR1 LGHNA and CDR2 YSLEER come from the germline V gene. This CDR3 is 16 amino acids long. Trimming took off 2 bases at V and 0 bases at J, with 12 bases between the two ends. CDR3 nucleotide sequence: TGCGCCAGCAGCCAACGAGCGGGCTTAAGCACAGATACGCAGTATTTT. Protein: CASSQRAGLSTDTQYF.

This clone was found a few times. The chain carries TRBV6-5 and TRBJ2-1; 13 nucleotides agree with TRBD2. The CDR3 has 14 amino acids. After removal of 6 bases from V and 7 bases from J, the junction contained 3 bases not matched to a gene. Germline V gives CDR1 MNHEY, CDR2 SVGAGI. The CDR3 nucleotides are TGTGCCAGCAGCATGGGACTAGCGGGAAATGAGCAGTTCTTC. Its translation is CASSMGLAGNEQFF.

The chain has TRBV6-6 and TRBJ2-1; D is possibly TRBD1 (6 bases). The CDR3 loop spans 14 amino acids. Germline CDR1 is MNHNY and CDR2 is SVGAGI (reference sequence). V was cut by 2 bases and J by 7 bases, with 12 bases left in between. In DNA, the CDR3 is TGTGCCAGCAGTTACCCCGGGACACGGAATGAGCAGTTCTTC. Its translation: CASSYPGTRNEQFF.

A few counts support this clone. V and J are TRBV13 and TRBJ2-1, with 11 bases that match TRBD2. The length of the CDR3 is 19 residues. The germline gives CDR1 PRHDT, CDR2 FYEKMQ (reference sequence). The V gene end was trimmed by 5 bases and the J gene end by 1 base; junction bases not matched to a gene: 13. The CDR3 DNA follows: TGTGCCAGCAGCCCGTTGGGGACTAGCGGAGTCGCGTCCTACAATGAGCAGTTCTTC. This gives the protein CASSPLGTSGVASYNEQFF.

The CDR3 coding sequence is TGTGCCACCAGCAGAGGCACCAGGGGCACTGAAGCTTTCTTT. Encoded protein: CATSRGTRGTEAFF. The gene calls are TRBV15 and TRBJ1-1, with D perhaps TRBD1 (6 bases). Trimming removed 1 base at V and 4 bases at J, with 10 bases between. This CDR3 is built from 14 residues. The germline V gene encodes CDR1 LNHNV and CDR2 YYDKDF (reference sequence).

V and J are TRBV18 and TRBJ1-2; D remains unclear. CDR3 length equals 17 residues. V dropped 3 bases and J dropped 1 base, with 18 bases sitting between them. CDR1 and CDR2 (germline): KGHSH, LQKENI. The CDR3 DNA reads as TGTGCCAGCTCACCCTACGAGGCAAACCCTATTAACTATGGCTACACCTTC. Its protein product is CASSPYEANPINYGYTF.

V and J are TRBV15 and TRBJ2-7; D call uncertain. The V and J ends lost 0 bases and 0 bases respectively, with 9 bases between them. The CDR3 is made up of 15 amino acids. Germline V gene lookup returns CDR1 LNHNV and CDR2 YYDKDF (reference sequence). This chain's CDR3 is CATSRDPVFSYEQYF. DNA of the CDR3: TGTGCCACCAGCAGAGATCCGGTGTTCTCCTACGAGCAGTACTTC. The whole variable domain, remainder taken from reference TRBV15 and TRBJ2-7, is DAMVIQNPRYQVTQFGKPVTLSCSQTLNHNVMYWYQQKSSQAPKLLFHYYDKDFNNEADTPDNFQSRRPNTSFCFLDIRSPGLGDTAMYLCATSRDPVFSYEQYFGPGTRLTVT.

The J gene is TRBJ2-1, the V gene TRBV28; D is perhaps TRBD2 (5 bases). Looked up from germline, CDR1 is MDHEN and CDR2 is SYDVKM. V was shortened by 8 bases and J by 4 bases, with 12 bases between the two germline ends. The CDR3 contains 13 residues. CDR3 bases: TGTGCCAGCGGGGAAGCGGAGTACAATGAGCAGTTCTTC. This encodes CASGEAEYNEQFF.